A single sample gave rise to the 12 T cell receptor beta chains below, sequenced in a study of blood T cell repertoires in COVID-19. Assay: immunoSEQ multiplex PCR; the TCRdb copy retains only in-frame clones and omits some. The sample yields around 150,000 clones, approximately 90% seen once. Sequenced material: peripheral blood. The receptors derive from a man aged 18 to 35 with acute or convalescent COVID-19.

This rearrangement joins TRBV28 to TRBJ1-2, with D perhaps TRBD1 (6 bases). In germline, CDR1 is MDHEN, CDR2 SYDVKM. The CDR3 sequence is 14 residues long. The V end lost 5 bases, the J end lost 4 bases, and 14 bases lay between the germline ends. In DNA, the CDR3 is TGTGCCAGCAGTCCGCTGGACAGTACCTATGGCTACACCTTC. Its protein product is CASSPLDSTYGYTF.

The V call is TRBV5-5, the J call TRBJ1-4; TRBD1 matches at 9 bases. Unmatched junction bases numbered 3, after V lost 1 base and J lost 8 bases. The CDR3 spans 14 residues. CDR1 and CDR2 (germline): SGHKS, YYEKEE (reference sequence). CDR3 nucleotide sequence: TGTGCCAGCAGCTTGCGGACAGGGGAAGAAAAACTGTTTTTT. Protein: CASSLRTGEEKLFF.

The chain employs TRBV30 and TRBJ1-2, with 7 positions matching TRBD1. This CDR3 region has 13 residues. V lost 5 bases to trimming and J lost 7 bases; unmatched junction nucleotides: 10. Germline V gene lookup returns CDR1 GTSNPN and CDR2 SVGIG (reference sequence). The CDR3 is CAWDRDSRSGYTF. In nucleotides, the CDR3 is TGTGCCTGGGATAGGGACAGTCGAAGTGGCTACACCTTC.

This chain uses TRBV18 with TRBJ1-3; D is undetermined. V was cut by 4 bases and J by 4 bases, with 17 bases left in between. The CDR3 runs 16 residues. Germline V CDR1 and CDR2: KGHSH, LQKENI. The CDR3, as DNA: TGTGCCAGCTCACTACGGACTGCATCGGCGGGAAACACCATATATTTT. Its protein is CASSLRTASAGNTIYF.

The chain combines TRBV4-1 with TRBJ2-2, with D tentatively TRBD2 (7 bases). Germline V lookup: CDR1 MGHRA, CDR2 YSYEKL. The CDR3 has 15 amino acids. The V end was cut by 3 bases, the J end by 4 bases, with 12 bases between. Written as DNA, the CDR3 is TGCGCCAGCAGCCATCGGAGGGGGGGCACCGGGGAGCTGTTTTTT. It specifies CASSHRRGGTGELFF.

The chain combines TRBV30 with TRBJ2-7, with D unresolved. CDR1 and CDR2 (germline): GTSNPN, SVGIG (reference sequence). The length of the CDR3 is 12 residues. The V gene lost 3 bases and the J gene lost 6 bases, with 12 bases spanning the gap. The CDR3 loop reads CAWREQMGEQYF. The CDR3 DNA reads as TGTGCCTGGAGGGAGCAAATGGGCGAGCAGTACTTC.

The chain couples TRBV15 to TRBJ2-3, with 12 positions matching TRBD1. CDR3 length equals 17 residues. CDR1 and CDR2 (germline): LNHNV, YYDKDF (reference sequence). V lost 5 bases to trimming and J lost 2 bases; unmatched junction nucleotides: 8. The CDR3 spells CATSPLPGQGATDTQYF. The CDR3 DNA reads TGTGCCACCAGCCCCCTCCCGGGACAGGGGGCCACAGATACGCAGTATTTT.

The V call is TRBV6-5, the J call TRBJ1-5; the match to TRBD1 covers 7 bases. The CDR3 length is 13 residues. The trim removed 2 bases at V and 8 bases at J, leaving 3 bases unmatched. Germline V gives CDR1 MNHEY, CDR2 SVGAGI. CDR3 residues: CASSYRGREPQHF. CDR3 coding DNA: TGTGCCAGCAGTTACAGGGGGCGGGAGCCCCAGCATTTT.

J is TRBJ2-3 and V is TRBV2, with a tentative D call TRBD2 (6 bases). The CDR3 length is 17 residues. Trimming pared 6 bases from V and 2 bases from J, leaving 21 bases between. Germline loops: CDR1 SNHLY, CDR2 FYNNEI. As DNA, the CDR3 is TGTGCCAGCAGCCTCCCGGAGGCGGGAACGGCCACAGATACGCAGTATTTT. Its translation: CASSLPEAGTATDTQYF. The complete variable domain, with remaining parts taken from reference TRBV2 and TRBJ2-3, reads EPEVTQTPSHQVTQMGQEVILRCVPISNHLYFYWYRQILGQKVEFLVSFYNNEISEKSEIFDDQFSVERPDGSNFTLKIRSTKLEDSAMYFCASSLPEAGTATDTQYFGPGTRLTVL.

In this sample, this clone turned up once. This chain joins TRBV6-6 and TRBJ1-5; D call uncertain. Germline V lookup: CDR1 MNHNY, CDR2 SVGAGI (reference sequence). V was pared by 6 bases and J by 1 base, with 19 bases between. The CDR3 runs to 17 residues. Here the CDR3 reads CASSRIVALASNQPQHF. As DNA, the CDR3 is TGTGCCAGCAGCCGAATCGTAGCCCTAGCAAGCAATCAGCCCCAGCATTTT.

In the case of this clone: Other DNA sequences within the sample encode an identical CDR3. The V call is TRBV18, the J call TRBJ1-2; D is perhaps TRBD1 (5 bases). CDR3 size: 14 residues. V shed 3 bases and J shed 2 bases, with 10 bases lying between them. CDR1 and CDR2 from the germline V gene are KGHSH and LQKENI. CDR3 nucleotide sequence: TGTGCCAGCTCACCGTCCGGGGGGAACTATGGCTACACCTTC. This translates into CASSPSGGNYGYTF. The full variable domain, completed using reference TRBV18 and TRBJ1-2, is NAGVMQNPRHLVRRRGQEARLRCSPMKGHSHVYWYRQLPEEGLKFMVYLQKENIIDESGMPKERFSAEFPKEGPSILRIQQVVRGDSAAYFCASSPSGGNYGYTFGSGTRLTVV.

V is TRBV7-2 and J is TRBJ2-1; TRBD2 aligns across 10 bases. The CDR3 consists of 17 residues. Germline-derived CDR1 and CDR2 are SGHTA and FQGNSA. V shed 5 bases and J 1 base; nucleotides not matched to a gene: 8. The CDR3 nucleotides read TGTGCCAGCAGCCTTCGACTAGCGGGTAGGTCCTACAATGAGCAGTTCTTC. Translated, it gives CASSLRLAGRSYNEQFF.